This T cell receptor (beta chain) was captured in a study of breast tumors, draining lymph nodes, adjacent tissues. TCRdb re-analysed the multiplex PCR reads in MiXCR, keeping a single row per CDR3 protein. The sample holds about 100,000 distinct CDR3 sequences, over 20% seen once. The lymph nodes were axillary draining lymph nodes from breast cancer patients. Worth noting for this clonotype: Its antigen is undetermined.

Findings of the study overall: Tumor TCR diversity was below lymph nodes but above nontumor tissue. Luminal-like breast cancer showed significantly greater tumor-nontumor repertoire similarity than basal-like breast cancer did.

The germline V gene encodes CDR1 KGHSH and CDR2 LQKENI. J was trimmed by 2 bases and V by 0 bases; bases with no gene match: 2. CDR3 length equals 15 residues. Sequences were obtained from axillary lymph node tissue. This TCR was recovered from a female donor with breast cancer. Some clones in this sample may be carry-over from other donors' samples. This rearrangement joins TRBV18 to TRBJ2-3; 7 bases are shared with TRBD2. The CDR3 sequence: CASSPPRGDTDTQYF. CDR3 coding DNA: TGTGCCAGCTCACCACCCCGGGGGGACACAGATACGCAGTATTTT. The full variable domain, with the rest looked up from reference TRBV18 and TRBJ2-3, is NAGVMQNPRHLVRRRGQEARLRCSPMKGHSHVYWYRQLPEEGLKFMVYLQKENIIDESGMPKERFSAEFPKEGPSILRIQQVVRGDSAAYFCASSPPRGDTDTQYFGPGTRLTVL.